Included here is one TCR beta chain sequence, with context. From germline, CDR1 is SNHLY and CDR2 FYNNEI. V gave up 7 bases and J gave up 6 bases; unmatched junction bases: 12. This CDR3 is built from 15 residues. These data belong to a study of T cell changes during pregnancy in multiple sclerosis. Using immunoSEQ multiplex PCR, the repertoire was profiled, and TCRdb retains in-frame clones only, with some absent. The sample holds under 50,000 clones, almost 95% seen once. The receptor was derived from a female donor with multiple sclerosis, enrolled in a pregnancy study. The rearrangement joins TRBV2 to TRBJ2-7; 10 nucleotides agree with TRBD1. The sequencing here drew on CD8+ T cells from peripheral blood mononuclear cells, taken in the first trimester of pregnancy. CDR3 DNA sequence: TGTGCCAGCACTCAGGGGGGACAGGGGTCCCTCGAGCAGTACTTC. This codes for CASTQGGQGSLEQYF. Variable domain in full (rest from reference TRBV2 and TRBJ2-7): EPEVTQTPSHQVTQMGQEVILRCVPISNHLYFYWYRQILGQKVEFLVSFYNNEISEKSEIFDDQFSVERPDGSNFTLKIRSTKLEDSAMYFCASTQGGQGSLEQYFGPGTRLTVT.